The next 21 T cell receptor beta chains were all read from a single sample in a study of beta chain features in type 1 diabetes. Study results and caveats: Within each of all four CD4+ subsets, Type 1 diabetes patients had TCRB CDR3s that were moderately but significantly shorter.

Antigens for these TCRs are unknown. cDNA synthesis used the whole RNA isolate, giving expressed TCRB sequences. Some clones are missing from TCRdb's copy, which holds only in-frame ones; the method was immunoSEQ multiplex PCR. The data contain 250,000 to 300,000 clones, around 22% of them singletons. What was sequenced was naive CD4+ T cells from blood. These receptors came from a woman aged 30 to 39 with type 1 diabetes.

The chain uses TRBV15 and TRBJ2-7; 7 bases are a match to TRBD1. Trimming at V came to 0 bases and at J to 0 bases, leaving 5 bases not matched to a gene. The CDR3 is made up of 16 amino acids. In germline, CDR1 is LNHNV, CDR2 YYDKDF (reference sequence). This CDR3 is CATSRDLTGSSYEQYF. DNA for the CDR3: TGTGCCACCAGCAGAGATCTGACAGGGAGCTCCTACGAGCAGTACTTC.

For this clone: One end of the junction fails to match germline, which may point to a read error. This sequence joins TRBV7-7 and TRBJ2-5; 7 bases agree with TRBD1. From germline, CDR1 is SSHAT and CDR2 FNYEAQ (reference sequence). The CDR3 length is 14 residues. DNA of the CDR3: TGTGCTAGCAGCTCGACTTCAGGGGGAGAGACCCAGTACTTC. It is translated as CASSSTSGGETQYF. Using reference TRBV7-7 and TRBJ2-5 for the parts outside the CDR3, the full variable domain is GAGVSQSPRYKVTKRGQDVTLRCDPISSHATLYWYQQALGQGPEFLTYFNYEAQPDKSGLPSDRFSAERPEGSISTLTIQRTEQRDSAMYRCASSSTSGGETQYFGPGTRLLVL.

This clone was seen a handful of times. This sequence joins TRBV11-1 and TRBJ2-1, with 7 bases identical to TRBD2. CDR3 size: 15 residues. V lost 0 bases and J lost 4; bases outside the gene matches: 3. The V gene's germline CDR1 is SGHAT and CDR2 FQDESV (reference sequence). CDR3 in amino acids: CASSLAGGSYNEQFF. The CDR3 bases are TGTGCCAGCAGCTTAGCGGGCGGGAGTTACAATGAGCAGTTCTTC.

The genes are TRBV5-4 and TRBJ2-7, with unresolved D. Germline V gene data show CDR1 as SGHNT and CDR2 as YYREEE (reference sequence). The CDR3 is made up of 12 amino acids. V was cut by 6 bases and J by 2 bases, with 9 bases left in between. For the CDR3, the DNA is TGTGCCAGCACCAACAGACCCTACGAGCAGTACTTC. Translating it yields CASTNRPYEQYF.

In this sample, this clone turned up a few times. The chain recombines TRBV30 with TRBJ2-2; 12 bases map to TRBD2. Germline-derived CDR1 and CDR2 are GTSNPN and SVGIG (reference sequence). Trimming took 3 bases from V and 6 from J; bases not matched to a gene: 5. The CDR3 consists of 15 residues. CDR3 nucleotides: TGTGCCTGGAGCGAACTAGCGGGAGGACCCGGGGAGCTGTTTTTT. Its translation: CAWSELAGGPGELFF.

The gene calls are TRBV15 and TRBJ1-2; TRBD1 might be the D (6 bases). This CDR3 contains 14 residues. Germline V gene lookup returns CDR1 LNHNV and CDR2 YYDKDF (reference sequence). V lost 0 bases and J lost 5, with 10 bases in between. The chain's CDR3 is CATSRDGDTYGYTF. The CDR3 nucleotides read TGTGCCACCAGCAGAGATGGGGACACGTATGGCTACACCTTC.

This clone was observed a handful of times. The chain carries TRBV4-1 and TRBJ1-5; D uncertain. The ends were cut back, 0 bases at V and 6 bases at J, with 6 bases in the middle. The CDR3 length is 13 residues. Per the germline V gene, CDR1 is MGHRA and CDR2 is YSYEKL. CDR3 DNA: TGCGCCAGCAGCCAAGATCCCGTTCAGCCCCAGCATTTT. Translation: CASSQDPVQPQHF.

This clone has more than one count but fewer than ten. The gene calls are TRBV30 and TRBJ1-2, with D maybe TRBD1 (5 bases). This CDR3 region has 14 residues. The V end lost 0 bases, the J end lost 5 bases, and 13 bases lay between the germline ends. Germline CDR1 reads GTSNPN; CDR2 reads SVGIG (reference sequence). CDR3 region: CAWSVTGKGYGYTF. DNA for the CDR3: TGTGCCTGGAGTGTAACTGGGAAGGGGTATGGCTACACCTTC. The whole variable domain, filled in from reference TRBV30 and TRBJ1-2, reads SQTIHQWPATLVQPVGSPLSLECTVEGTSNPNLYWYRQAAGRGLQLLFYSVGIGQISSEVPQNLSASRPQDRQFILSSKKLLLSDSGFYLCAWSVTGKGYGYTFGSGTRLTVV.

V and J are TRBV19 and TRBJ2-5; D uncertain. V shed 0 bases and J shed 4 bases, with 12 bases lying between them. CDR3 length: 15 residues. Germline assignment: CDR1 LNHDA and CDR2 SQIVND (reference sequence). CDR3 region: CASSIDYPGRETQYF. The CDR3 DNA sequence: TGTGCCAGTAGTATAGATTATCCAGGAAGAGAGACCCAGTACTTC.

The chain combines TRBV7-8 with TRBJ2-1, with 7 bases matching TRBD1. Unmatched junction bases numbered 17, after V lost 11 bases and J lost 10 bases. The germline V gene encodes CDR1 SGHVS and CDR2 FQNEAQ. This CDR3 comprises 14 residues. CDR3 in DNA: TGTGCCGTACACCGGGACAGACAAACAAGAGAGCAGTTCTTC. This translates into CAVHRDRQTREQFF.

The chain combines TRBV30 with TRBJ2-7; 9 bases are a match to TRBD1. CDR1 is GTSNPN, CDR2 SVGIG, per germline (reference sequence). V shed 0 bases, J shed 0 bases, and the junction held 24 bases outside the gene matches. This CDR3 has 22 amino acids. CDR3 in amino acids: CAWSVRGTGSGRFLPNSYEQYF. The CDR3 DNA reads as TGTGCCTGGAGTGTACGTGGGACAGGGTCCGGCCGATTCCTTCCTAACTCCTACGAGCAGTACTTC.

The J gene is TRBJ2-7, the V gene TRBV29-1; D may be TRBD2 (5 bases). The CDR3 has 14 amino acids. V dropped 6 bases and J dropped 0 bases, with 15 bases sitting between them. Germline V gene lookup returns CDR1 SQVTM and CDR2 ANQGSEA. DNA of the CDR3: TGCAGCGTCGGGAAGACGGCCTTCTCCTACGAGCAGTACTTC. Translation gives CSVGKTAFSYEQYF.

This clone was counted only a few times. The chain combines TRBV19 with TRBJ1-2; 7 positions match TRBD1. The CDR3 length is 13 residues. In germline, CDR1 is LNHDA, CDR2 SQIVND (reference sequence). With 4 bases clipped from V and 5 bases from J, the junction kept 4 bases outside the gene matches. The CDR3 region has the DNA TGTGCCAGTAGTAACACAGGGGATTATGGCTACACCTTC. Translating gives CASSNTGDYGYTF.

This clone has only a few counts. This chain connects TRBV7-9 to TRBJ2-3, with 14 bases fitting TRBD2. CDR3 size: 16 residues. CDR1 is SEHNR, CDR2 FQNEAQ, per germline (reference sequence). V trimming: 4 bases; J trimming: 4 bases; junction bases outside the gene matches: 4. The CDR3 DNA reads TGTGCCAGCAGCTCGGGGACTAGCGGGAGTTCAGATACGCAGTATTTT. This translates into CASSSGTSGSSDTQYF.

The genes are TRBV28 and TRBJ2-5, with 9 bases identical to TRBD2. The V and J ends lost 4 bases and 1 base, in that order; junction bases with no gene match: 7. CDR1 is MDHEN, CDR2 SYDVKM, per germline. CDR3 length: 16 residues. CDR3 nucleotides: TGTGCCAGCAGTTCCGTAGCGGGAGTAGTCCAAGAGACCCAGTACTTC. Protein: CASSSVAGVVQETQYF.

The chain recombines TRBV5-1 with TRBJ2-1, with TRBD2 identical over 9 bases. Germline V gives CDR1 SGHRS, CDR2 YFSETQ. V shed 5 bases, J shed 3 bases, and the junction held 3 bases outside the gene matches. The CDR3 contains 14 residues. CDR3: CASRPTSGYNEQFF. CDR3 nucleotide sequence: TGCGCCAGCAGGCCGACTAGCGGCTACAATGAGCAGTTCTTC. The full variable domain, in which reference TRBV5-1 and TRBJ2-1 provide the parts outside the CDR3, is KAGVTQTPRYLIKTRGQQVTLSCSPISGHRSVSWYQQTPGQGLQFLFEYFSETQRNKGNFPGRFSGRQFSNSRSEMNVSTLELGDSALYLCASRPTSGYNEQFFGPGTRLTVL.

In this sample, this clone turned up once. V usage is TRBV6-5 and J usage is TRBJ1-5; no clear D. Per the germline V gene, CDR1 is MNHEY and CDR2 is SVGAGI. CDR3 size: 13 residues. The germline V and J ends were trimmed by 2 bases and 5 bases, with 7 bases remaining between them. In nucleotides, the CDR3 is TGTGCCAGCAGTTACGAGCGGGATCAGCCCCAGCATTTT. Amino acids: CASSYERDQPQHF.

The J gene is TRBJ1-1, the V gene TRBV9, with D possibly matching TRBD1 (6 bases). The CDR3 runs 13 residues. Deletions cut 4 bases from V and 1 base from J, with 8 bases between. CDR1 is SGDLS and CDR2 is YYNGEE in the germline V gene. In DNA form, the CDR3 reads TGTGCCAGCAGCTTACAGGGGAACACTGAAGCTTTCTTT. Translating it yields CASSLQGNTEAFF.

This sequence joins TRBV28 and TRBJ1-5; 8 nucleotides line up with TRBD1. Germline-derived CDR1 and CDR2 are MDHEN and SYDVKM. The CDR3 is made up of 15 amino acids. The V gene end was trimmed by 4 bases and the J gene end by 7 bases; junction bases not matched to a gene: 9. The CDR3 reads CASSSGQGAAQPQHF. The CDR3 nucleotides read TGTGCCAGCAGTTCCGGCCAGGGGGCGGCCCAGCCCCAGCATTTT.

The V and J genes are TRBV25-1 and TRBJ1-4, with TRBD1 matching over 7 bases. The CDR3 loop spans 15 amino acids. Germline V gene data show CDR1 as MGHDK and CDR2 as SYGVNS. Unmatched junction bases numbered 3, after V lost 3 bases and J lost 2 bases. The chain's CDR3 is CASSDSDRTNEKLFF. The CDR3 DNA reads TGTGCCAGCAGTGACTCGGACAGGACTAATGAAAAACTGTTTTTT.

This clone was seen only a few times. CDR3 bases: TGTGCCAGCAGCCAAGAAGCCAGCGGGAGCATCGAGCAGTACTTC. Amino acids: CASSQEASGSIEQYF. The chain couples TRBV4-2 to TRBJ2-7; 8 bases line up with TRBD2. Germline CDR1 is LGHNA and CDR2 is YNFKEQ. This CDR3 spans 15 amino acids. J was trimmed by 6 bases and V by 0 bases; bases with no gene match: 7.